In its sample, the clone carrying this T cell receptor beta chain was seen a few times. Its matching antigen is unknown. The authors made TCR beta libraries by quantitative 5'-RACE with molecular barcodes. From the 5' RACE reads, TCRdb called clonotypes with MiXCR, one entry per CDR3 protein. The sample includes under 120,000 distinct CDR3 sequences, less than 25% of them seen just once. The data belong to a study of CD8 T cells in ankylosing spondylitis. Study-level findings and limits: A subset of motif variants has previously been described in the synovial fluid and blood of reactive arthritis. Clones that were linked to disease were CD8+ and were relatively rare in peripheral blood. Reportedly, disease-linked clones are significantly enriched in ankylosing spondylitis patients' matched synovial fluid.

The CDR3 is 12 amino acids. Germline CDR1 and CDR2: SQVTM and ANQGSEA. Trimming stripped 4 bases from V and 0 bases from J, with 6 bases between. The sample was synovial fluid, either unsorted or a sorted T cell fraction (not recorded which). The chain combines TRBV29-1 with TRBJ2-5; possible D gene TRBD1, 5 bases. The clonotype originates from a male donor with ankylosing spondylitis. CDR3 sequence: CSVVTDQETQYF. DNA of the CDR3: TGCAGCGTTGTGACAGACCAAGAGACCCAGTACTTC.